This TCR beta chain was observed in a study of T cells in Graves' hyperthyroidism and ophthalmopathy. Study-level findings and limits: The model anticipated ophthalmopathy a median around six months pre-onset.

TCR beta CDR3 sequences were amplified from RNA transcripts. With the HTBI primer set, the TCR CDR3 went through a first round of RT-PCR. Each CDR3 protein is one row after TCRdb ran MiXCR on the multiplex PCR reads. The sample includes approximately 380,000 distinct CDR3 sequences, less than 20% of them seen just once. This clonotype has more than one count but fewer than ten. The antigen remains unidentified. Per the germline V gene, CDR1 is SGHRS and CDR2 is YFSETQ. With V trimmed by 3 bases and J by 6 bases, 7 bases remained unmatched. The CDR3 sequence is 15 residues long. The sequence was collected from a man aged 18-30 years with Graves' ophthalmopathy. This sequence joins TRBV5-1 and TRBJ2-7, with 12 bases lining up with TRBD2. What was sequenced was blood. The DNA for the CDR3 is TGCGCCAGCAGCTCTACTAGCGGGGGGCCCCCCGAGCAGTACTTC. The encoded protein is CASSSTSGGPPEQYF.